Listed below are T cell receptor beta chains from one sample, sequenced in a study of blood T cell repertoires in COVID-19. Clones were read by immunoSEQ multiplex PCR, and TCRdb kept only the in-frame ones, dropping some. Here the sample spans some 300,000 clones, 85% to 90% being singletons. The sequenced sample was PBMCs or T cells enriched from blood (not recorded which). These receptors came from a woman aged 50 to 65 who had been exposed to COVID-19. Both conserved end residues are part of each CDR3. The D gene is left open where the match is weak. Clone size is shown for a subset of rows, as once, few, many or a class of expanded clone.

j_call: TRBJ1-5
v_call: TRBV19
clone_size: .
d_call: .
cdr3_aa: CASSIVHSNQPQHF
cdr3_nt: TGTGCCAGTAGTATAGTCCATAGCAATCAGCCCCAGCATTTT

j_call: TRBJ1-1
v_call: TRBV11-2
clone_size: .
d_call: TRBD1
cdr3_aa: CASTHYGGQAQGTEAFF
cdr3_nt: TGTGCCAGCACTCACTATGGGGGACAGGCCCAGGGCACTGAAGCTTTCTTT

j_call: TRBJ2-7
v_call: TRBV7-2
clone_size: .
d_call: TRBD2
cdr3_aa: CASSSFSGEVYEQYF
cdr3_nt: TGTGCCAGCAGCTCCTTTAGCGGGGAGGTCTACGAGCAGTACTTC

j_call: TRBJ1-1
v_call: TRBV6-5
clone_size: .
d_call: .
cdr3_aa: CASSPFGENTEAFF
cdr3_nt: TGTGCCAGCAGCCCCTTCGGGGAGAACACTGAAGCTTTCTTT

j_call: TRBJ2-7
v_call: TRBV6-1
clone_size: .
d_call: TRBD1
cdr3_aa: CASSEIQGARVEQYF
cdr3_nt: TGTGCCAGCAGTGAGATACAGGGGGCTAGGGTCGAGCAGTACTTC

j_call: TRBJ2-6
v_call: TRBV10-3
clone_size: .
d_call: .
cdr3_aa: CAISESYYRETSGSGANVLTF
cdr3_nt: TGTGCCATCAGTGAGTCGTATTACAGGGAAACCTCCGGCTCTGGGGCCAACGTCCTGACTTTC

j_call: TRBJ1-5
v_call: TRBV30
clone_size: .
d_call: TRBD1
cdr3_aa: CAWSVLGQGERQPQHF
cdr3_nt: TGTGCCTGGAGTGTACTTGGACAGGGGGAGCGTCAGCCCCAGCATTTT

j_call: TRBJ2-7
v_call: TRBV10-1
clone_size: once
d_call: TRBD2
cdr3_aa: CATPESKASGQYF
cdr3_nt: TGCGCCACGCCAGAGAGTAAGGCTAGCGGGCAGTACTTC

j_call: TRBJ2-7
v_call: TRBV27
clone_size: .
d_call: .
cdr3_aa: CASSLMQGYEQYF
cdr3_nt: TGTGCCAGCAGTCTAATGCAGGGTTACGAGCAGTACTTC

j_call: TRBJ1-3
v_call: TRBV28
clone_size: .
d_call: .
cdr3_aa: CASSSGGTGNTIYF
cdr3_nt: TGTGCCAGCAGCTCGGGGGGTACTGGAAACACCATATATTTT

j_call: TRBJ1-2
v_call: TRBV4-1
clone_size: .
d_call: .
cdr3_aa: CASSPNPTNYGYTF
cdr3_nt: TGCGCCAGCAGCCCTAATCCTACTAACTATGGCTACACCTTC

j_call: TRBJ1-1
v_call: TRBV30
clone_size: .
d_call: TRBD1
cdr3_aa: CAWSVRGTGSGRTEAFF
cdr3_nt: TGTGCCTGGAGTGTAAGGGGGACAGGAAGCGGGAGGACTGAAGCTTTCTTT

j_call: TRBJ2-2
v_call: TRBV11-2
clone_size: .
d_call: .
cdr3_aa: CASSLVEGTGELFF
cdr3_nt: TGTGCCAGCAGCTTAGTGGAGGGGACCGGGGAGCTGTTTTTT

j_call: TRBJ2-1
v_call: TRBV4-1
clone_size: .
d_call: TRBD2
cdr3_aa: CASSLGGGDEQFF
cdr3_nt: TGCGCCAGCAGCCTTGGCGGGGGGGATGAGCAGTTCTTC

j_call: TRBJ1-2
v_call: TRBV28
clone_size: .
d_call: .
cdr3_aa: CASSPQLQGHGYTF
cdr3_nt: TGTGCCAGCAGTCCTCAACTTCAGGGGCATGGCTACACCTTC

j_call: TRBJ1-6
v_call: TRBV5-5
clone_size: once
d_call: .
cdr3_aa: CASSRDNLAALHF
cdr3_nt: TGTGCCAGCAGCCGGGACAATCTAGCTGCCCTCCACTTT

j_call: TRBJ1-2
v_call: TRBV18
clone_size: .
d_call: .
cdr3_aa: CASSPPVSVRVEGYTF
cdr3_nt: TGTGCCAGCTCACCACCGGTTTCCGTCAGGGTCGAAGGCTACACCTTC

j_call: TRBJ1-3
v_call: TRBV5-1
clone_size: .
d_call: .
cdr3_aa: CASSPGLTESGNTIYF
cdr3_nt: TGCGCCAGCAGCCCTGGGCTGACAGAATCTGGAAACACCATATATTTT

j_call: TRBJ1-2
v_call: TRBV7-8
clone_size: .
d_call: TRBD1
cdr3_aa: CASSLGTGVYGYTF
cdr3_nt: TGTGCCAGCAGCTTAGGGACAGGGGTCTATGGCTACACCTTC

j_call: TRBJ2-4
v_call: TRBV10-3
clone_size: .
d_call: .
cdr3_aa: CATGNRWDIQYF
cdr3_nt: TGTGCCACCGGGAACCGGTGGGACATTCAGTACTTC

j_call: TRBJ1-2
v_call: TRBV4-1
clone_size: .
d_call: .
cdr3_aa: CASSPREGNYGYTF
cdr3_nt: TGCGCCAGCAGCCCGAGGGAAGGGAACTATGGCTACACCTTC

j_call: TRBJ2-3
v_call: TRBV7-9
clone_size: .
d_call: .
cdr3_aa: CASSPSGTDTQYF
cdr3_nt: TGTGCCAGCAGCCCGTCCGGCACAGATACGCAGTATTTT

j_call: TRBJ1-1
v_call: TRBV5-1
clone_size: .
d_call: TRBD1
cdr3_aa: CASSRDRANTEAFF
cdr3_nt: TGCGCCAGCAGCCGGGACAGGGCGAACACTGAAGCTTTCTTT

j_call: TRBJ1-2
v_call: TRBV19
clone_size: .
d_call: TRBD1
cdr3_aa: CASSTPGGSGYTF
cdr3_nt: TGTGCCAGTAGTACGCCAGGGGGCTCTGGCTACACCTTC

j_call: TRBJ2-5
v_call: TRBV9
clone_size: .
d_call: TRBD2
cdr3_aa: CASSETSGGRETQYF
cdr3_nt: TGTGCCAGCAGCGAAACTAGCGGGGGGCGTGAGACCCAGTACTTC

j_call: TRBJ1-1
v_call: TRBV3-1/TRBV3-2
clone_size: .
d_call: .
cdr3_aa: CASSQGGGTEAFF
cdr3_nt: TGTGCCAGCAGCCAAGGGGGGGGTACTGAAGCTTTCTTT

j_call: TRBJ1-2
v_call: TRBV29-1
clone_size: few
d_call: .
cdr3_aa: CSVEEWAGEGYTF
cdr3_nt: TGCAGCGTTGAAGAGTGGGCAGGGGAAGGCTACACCTTC

j_call: TRBJ1-1
v_call: TRBV5-4
clone_size: .
d_call: .
cdr3_aa: CASSLGGMETEAFF
cdr3_nt: TGTGCCAGCAGCTTGGGAGGGATGGAAACTGAAGCTTTCTTT

j_call: TRBJ2-7
v_call: TRBV5-1
clone_size: .
d_call: TRBD1
cdr3_aa: CASSLEGQGTHEQYF
cdr3_nt: TGCGCCAGCAGCTTGGAGGGACAGGGGACGCACGAGCAGTACTTC

j_call: TRBJ1-5
v_call: TRBV6-5
clone_size: .
d_call: TRBD1
cdr3_aa: CASRLQGDQPQHF
cdr3_nt: TGTGCCAGCAGACTACAGGGGGATCAGCCCCAGCATTTT

j_call: TRBJ1-2
v_call: TRBV2
clone_size: .
d_call: .
cdr3_aa: CASTEGRAPGYGYTF
cdr3_nt: TGTGCCAGCACCGAAGGCAGGGCCCCGGGCTATGGCTACACCTTC

j_call: TRBJ2-2
v_call: TRBV6-5
clone_size: .
d_call: .
cdr3_aa: CASSYSSTTFTGELFF
cdr3_nt: TGTGCCAGCAGTTACTCGAGTACTACGTTCACCGGGGAGCTGTTTTTT

j_call: TRBJ2-2
v_call: TRBV5-8
clone_size: .
d_call: TRBD2
cdr3_aa: CASSFSGGTNTGELFF
cdr3_nt: TGTGCCAGCAGCTTCAGCGGGGGGACCAACACCGGGGAGCTGTTTTTT

j_call: TRBJ2-2
v_call: TRBV18
clone_size: .
d_call: .
cdr3_aa: CASSPLSVHTGELFF
cdr3_nt: TGTGCCAGCTCACCTCTCAGCGTCCACACCGGGGAGCTGTTTTTT

j_call: TRBJ2-2
v_call: TRBV5-1
clone_size: .
d_call: TRBD2
cdr3_aa: CASSPASSGLAANTGELFF
cdr3_nt: TGCGCCAGCAGCCCGGCCTCTTCGGGACTAGCAGCGAACACCGGGGAGCTGTTTTTT

j_call: TRBJ1-5
v_call: TRBV6-5
clone_size: .
d_call: .
cdr3_aa: CASRPGGSNQPQHF
cdr3_nt: TGTGCCAGCAGACCCGGGGGAAGCAATCAGCCCCAGCATTTT